The 27 T cell receptor beta chains given below trace back to one sample, sequenced in a study of response to subunit inactivated influenza vaccine. From the RT-PCR reads, TCRdb called clonotypes with MiXCR, one entry per CDR3 protein. Of roughly 650,000 distinct CDR3 sequences listed, approximately 15% are singletons. The specimen comprised PBMCs from blood, sampled 11 to 12 days after vaccination. Receptor source: a man in his fifties who received an inactivated influenza vaccine.

The V gene is TRBV28, the J gene TRBJ2-7, with D perhaps matching TRBD2 (7 bases). This CDR3 region has 16 residues. The V and J ends lost 1 base and 3 bases respectively, with 16 bases between them. The V gene's germline CDR1 is MDHEN and CDR2 SYDVKM. CDR3 amino acids: CASSLFSSGGSYEQYF. The CDR3, as DNA: TGTGCCAGCAGTTTATTTTCTTCGGGGGGCAGCTACGAGCAGTACTTC.

The chain carries TRBV20-1 and TRBJ2-1, with 13 bases lining up with TRBD2. The CDR3 spans 16 residues. The V gene's germline CDR1 is DFQATT and CDR2 SNEGSKA (reference sequence). The junction had 8 bases not matched to a gene; V was cut back by 5 bases and J by 4 bases. The CDR3 nucleotides are TGCAGTGCTTGGGGGACTAGCGGGACCCAATACAATGAGCAGTTCTTC. It codes for CSAWGTSGTQYNEQFF.

V usage is TRBV20-1 and J usage is TRBJ1-2; a possible D gene is TRBD1 (6 bases). The V gene's germline CDR1 is DFQATT and CDR2 SNEGSKA (reference sequence). V was shortened by 6 bases and J by 1 base, with 12 bases between the two germline ends. The CDR3 extends over 13 amino acids. The CDR3 nucleotides are TGCAGTGCCCCCCGACAGGATAACTATGGCTACACCTTC. Residues: CSAPRQDNYGYTF.

The chain joins TRBV18 to TRBJ2-2; 9 bases are a match to TRBD2. Looked up from germline, CDR1 is KGHSH and CDR2 is LQKENI. Trimming removed 1 base from V and 3 bases from J; junction bases left unmatched: 6. The CDR3 is 17 amino acids. This CDR3 is CASSPLAGGPYTGELFF. DNA for the CDR3: TGTGCCAGCTCACCACTCGCGGGAGGGCCATACACCGGGGAGCTGTTTTTT.

This clonotype has just a few counts. The rearrangement uses TRBV20-1 and TRBJ2-7; 8 nucleotides line up with TRBD2. The J segment lost 6 bases and the V segment lost 7 bases, leaving 8 bases of the junction unmatched. The germline V gene has CDR1 DFQATT and CDR2 SNEGSKA (reference sequence). The CDR3 totals 12 residues. CDR3 in DNA: TGCAGTGTCCACGGGAGGGCCGGCGAGCAGTACTTC. Protein product: CSVHGRAGEQYF.

The chain is built from TRBV28 and TRBJ2-2; the D is unclear. CDR1 MDHEN and CDR2 SYDVKM come from the germline V gene. This CDR3 comprises 15 residues. V was shortened by 5 bases and J by 0 bases, with 10 bases between the two germline ends. CDR3 residues: CASSRETANTGELFF. Written as DNA, the CDR3 is TGTGCCAGCAGTAGAGAGACGGCGAACACCGGGGAGCTGTTTTTT.

This clonotype was counted a few times. This rearrangement joins TRBV20-1 to TRBJ1-2; D unclear. V was trimmed by 3 bases and J by 4 bases, leaving 15 bases between them. Germline V lookup: CDR1 DFQATT, CDR2 SNEGSKA (reference sequence). The CDR3 extends over 14 amino acids. DNA for the CDR3: TGCAGTGCTAGGTCCCAGCCAGCCCTCTATGGCTACACCTTC. Amino acids: CSARSQPALYGYTF.

The rearrangement joins TRBV20-1 to TRBJ1-2; weak D call: TRBD1 (5 bases). V lost 0 bases, J lost 5 bases, and 7 bases lay in between. The CDR3 has 12 amino acids. Germline loops: CDR1 DFQATT, CDR2 SNEGSKA (reference sequence). The CDR3: CSARETAYGYTF. The CDR3, as DNA: TGCAGTGCTAGAGAGACAGCGTATGGCTACACCTTC.

This clonotype has a handful of counts. The chain carries TRBV5-1 and TRBJ2-1; TRBD2 aligns across 9 bases. The CDR3 has 15 residues. The V and J ends lost 0 bases and 6 bases, in that order; junction bases with no gene match: 4. Germline lookup yields CDR1 SGHRS and CDR2 YFSETQ. As DNA, the CDR3 is TGCGCCAGCAGCTTGGTACTAGCGGGCCCCAATGAGCAGTTCTTC. Amino acid sequence: CASSLVLAGPNEQFF.

In this sample, this clonotype turned up a few times. The chain uses TRBV6-1 and TRBJ2-1; a possible D gene is TRBD2 (5 bases). The CDR3 spans 15 residues. The V end was cut by 6 bases, the J end by 0 bases, with 12 bases between. CDR1 is MNHNS, CDR2 SASEGT, per germline. CDR3 bases: TGTGCCAGCAGGCTCGACTACAGCTCCTACAATGAGCAGTTCTTC. Translation: CASRLDYSSYNEQFF.

This chain links TRBV12-3 or TRBV12-4 with TRBJ2-3, with D unresolved. The V end was cut by 7 bases, the J end by 2 bases, with 13 bases between. This CDR3 spans 14 amino acids. CDR3 residues: CASKLRSSTDTQYF. CDR3 DNA sequence: TGTGCCAGCAAGTTAAGGAGCTCCACAGATACGCAGTATTTT.

The chain employs TRBV5-1 and TRBJ1-4, with D possibly TRBD1 on 5 matching bases. The germline V gene has CDR1 SGHRS and CDR2 YFSETQ. The CDR3 spans 14 residues. V lost 2 bases to trimming and J lost 14 bases, with 19 bases between them. CDR3 nucleotide sequence: TGCGCCAGCAGCTTCCAGCCGGGGACCTCTGATCTGTTTTTT. Translation gives CASSFQPGTSDLFF.

The V gene is TRBV20-1, the J gene TRBJ2-7, with D possibly being TRBD2 (6 bases). V lost 1 base to trimming and J lost 3 bases, with 13 bases between them. CDR1 is DFQATT and CDR2 is SNEGSKA in the germline V gene (reference sequence). The CDR3 spans 14 residues. The CDR3 loop is CSARVPGVFYEQYF. The CDR3 DNA reads as TGCAGTGCTAGAGTACCGGGGGTCTTCTACGAGCAGTACTTC.

This clonotype was counted a few times. The chain carries TRBV7-8 and TRBJ2-7; TRBD2 agrees at 12 bases. The germline V gene has CDR1 SGHVS and CDR2 FQNEAQ. The length of the CDR3 is 18 residues. V dropped 3 bases and J dropped 9; count of bases not matched to a gene: 18. CDR3: CASSLKSWTSGDLKGQYF. The CDR3 nucleotides read TGTGCCAGCAGCTTGAAGTCCTGGACTAGCGGGGACTTGAAAGGGCAGTACTTC.

The table lists this clonotype with a count of one. J is TRBJ2-7 and V is TRBV6-2 or TRBV6-3; 8 nucleotides align to TRBD2. Germline V gene lookup returns CDR1 MNHEY and CDR2 SVGEGT. The CDR3 has 16 amino acids. The trim removed 0 bases at V and 7 bases at J, leaving 11 bases unmatched. DNA of the CDR3: TGTGCCAGCAGTTACTCGACTGTAGCGGGAACGCAGGAGCAGTACTTC. Protein sequence: CASSYSTVAGTQEQYF.

This clonotype was seen more than once but under ten times. The J gene is TRBJ2-3, the V gene TRBV9; the D gene could be TRBD1 or TRBD2 (6 bases each). From germline, CDR1 is SGDLS and CDR2 YYNGEE. This CDR3 comprises 15 residues. Trimming took 3 bases from V and 2 from J, leaving 13 bases between them. CDR3 loop: CASSATGANTDTQYF. The CDR3 DNA reads as TGTGCCAGCAGCGCAACGGGGGCCAACACAGATACGCAGTATTTT.

This chain links TRBV6-2 or TRBV6-3 with TRBJ2-3, with D unresolved. The V gene's germline CDR1 is MNHEY and CDR2 SVGEGT. This CDR3 has 14 residues. The V and J ends lost 6 bases and 4 bases respectively, with 14 bases between them. The CDR3 coding sequence is TGTGCCAGCAGCGTTTCGGGCGCTGCAGATACGCAGTATTTT. This sequence encodes CASSVSGAADTQYF.

This clonotype was detected a few times. V and J are TRBV6-2 or TRBV6-3 and TRBJ2-5; D is unresolved. CDR1 and CDR2 from the germline V gene are MNHEY and SVGEGT. Trimming removed 0 bases at V and 5 bases at J, with 10 bases between. This CDR3 has 14 residues. The CDR3 here is CASSYSSGRETQYF. In DNA, the CDR3 is TGTGCCAGCAGTTACTCTTCTGGGCGGGAGACCCAGTACTTC.

J is TRBJ2-7 and V is TRBV15, with 7 bases aligning to TRBD1. J was trimmed by 6 bases and V by 5 bases; bases with no gene match: 7. Germline CDR1 reads LNHNV; CDR2 reads YYDKDF (reference sequence). The CDR3 totals 13 residues. The CDR3 nucleotides read TGTGCCACCAGCGCTCACAGGGGCGGCGAGCAGTACTTC. Translation: CATSAHRGGEQYF.

This clonotype was counted a few times. The chain has TRBV11-2 and TRBJ2-7; TRBD2 agrees at 11 bases. V shed 0 bases, J shed 5 bases, and the junction held 9 bases outside the gene matches. The CDR3 runs 17 residues. CDR1 and CDR2 (germline): SGHAT, FQNNGV. Here the CDR3 DNA reads TGTGCCAGCAGCTTAGAGGATAGCGGGGGGGCCACAAACGAGCAGTACTTC. As protein: CASSLEDSGGATNEQYF. Drawing the rest from reference TRBV11-2 and TRBJ2-7, the complete variable domain is EAGVAQSPRYKIIEKRQSVAFWCNPISGHATLYWYQQILGQGPKLLIQFQNNGVVDDSQLPKDRFSAERLKGVDSTLKIQPAKLEDSAVYLCASSLEDSGGATNEQYFGPGTRLTVT.

This clonotype was found a few times. V usage is TRBV6-2 or TRBV6-3 and J usage is TRBJ1-6; D is possibly TRBD1 (5 bases). The CDR3 length is 19 residues. Germline V gene lookup returns CDR1 MNHEY and CDR2 SVGEGT. Trimming cost V 5 bases and J 5 bases, with 25 bases left between them. The CDR3 reads CASSTSPGLRRADNSPLHF. The DNA for the CDR3 is TGTGCCAGCAGTACCTCTCCGGGACTCCGCCGGGCGGATAATTCACCCCTCCACTTT.

This chain joins TRBV12-3 or TRBV12-4 and TRBJ1-5, with 7 bases fitting TRBD1. Trimming removed 9 bases from V and 4 bases from J; junction bases left unmatched: 6. This CDR3 comprises 13 residues. CDR3 sequence (DNA): TGTGCCAGTGGACAGGAGATAAATCAGCCCCAGCATTTT. It is translated as CASGQEINQPQHF.

This clonotype was counted at least ten times. The chain carries TRBV4-3 and TRBJ1-5, with D perhaps matching TRBD1 (6 bases). CDR1 is LGHNA, CDR2 YSLEER, per germline. Trimming shortened V by 2 bases and J by 6 bases, and 14 bases separated the two germline ends. There are 15 residues in the CDR3. CDR3 region: CASSQNRGAGQPQHF. The CDR3 region has the DNA TGCGCCAGCAGCCAAAATCGGGGGGCGGGTCAGCCCCAGCATTTT.

The chain is built from TRBV29-1 and TRBJ2-1, with TRBD1 matching over 11 bases. The CDR3 totals 16 residues. The germline CDR1 and CDR2 sequences are SQVTM and ANQGSEA. V lost 6 bases and J lost 0; bases outside the gene matches: 7. CDR3 DNA sequence: TGCAGCGTAGGGACAGGGGGTATAAGCTCCTACAATGAGCAGTTCTTC. Translated: CSVGTGGISSYNEQFF.

In this sample, this clonotype turned up a few times. The chain links TRBV20-1 to TRBJ2-3; TRBD2 matches 11 bases. The CDR3 is made up of 17 amino acids. The V gene end was trimmed by 1 base and the J gene end by 5 bases; junction bases not matched to a gene: 11. Germline V gives CDR1 DFQATT, CDR2 SNEGSKA (reference sequence). The CDR3 is CSARAPGISGGGDTQYF. In nucleotides, the CDR3 is TGCAGTGCTAGAGCTCCTGGGATTAGCGGGGGGGGAGATACGCAGTATTTT.

The V and J genes are TRBV15 and TRBJ1-2; possible D gene TRBD1, 5 bases. The CDR3 has 18 amino acids. In germline, CDR1 is LNHNV, CDR2 YYDKDF (reference sequence). V lost 2 bases and J lost 0, with 19 bases in between. Here the CDR3 DNA reads TGTGCCACCAGCAGACCCTACCGACAGATACAGACTAACTATGGCTACACCTTC. This encodes CATSRPYRQIQTNYGYTF.

This clonotype was recorded many times. The J gene is TRBJ2-3, the V gene TRBV29-1; perhaps TRBD1 as D (5 bases). Trimming left V 7 bases short and J 9 bases short, with 14 bases between. CDR3 length: 11 residues. Germline V gives CDR1 SQVTM, CDR2 ANQGSEA. The CDR3, as DNA: TGCAGCGCTAACGCAGGGCCCACGCAGTATTTT. This sequence encodes CSANAGPTQYF.